This T cell receptor beta chain was identified in a study of blood T cells in healthy people across ages. Notes on the study in general: Diversity of TCR beta correlated strongly with naive T cell percentage. Age brought a roughly linear fall in TCR beta diversity measured per million T cells.

As for this clonotype: What it binds is unknown.

Trimming at V came to 6 bases and at J to 6 bases, leaving 15 bases not matched to a gene. This CDR3 is 18 amino acids long. Germline V gene sequence: CDR1 MNHEY, CDR2 SVGEGT. Combining a sample-barcoded 5' primer with a J-beta primer mix, a second PCR ran for 7 to 11 cycles. MiXCR, applied by TCRdb to the 5' RACE reads, yields one record per CDR3 protein. The sample holds 1.5 million to 2 million distinct CDR3 sequences, 28% seen once. The sequence was obtained from a woman in her twenties or thirties in good health. The chain uses TRBV6-2 or TRBV6-3 and TRBJ2-1; 12 bases are shared with TRBD2. Sequencing was done on a sample of blood. The CDR3 DNA is TGTGCCAGCAGCCTATTGCTCCGACTAGCGGGAGAGGGCAATGAGCAGTTCTTC. Its translation: CASSLLLRLAGEGNEQFF.